Listed below are T cell receptor beta chains from one sample, sequenced in a study of blood T cell repertoires in COVID-19. Profiling relied on immunoSEQ multiplex PCR, and the TCRdb table lists in-frame clones only, not all of them. This sample yields under 200,000 clones, of which nearly 90% are seen a single time; roughly a fifth belongs to the top ten. The sequencing sample was made of peripheral blood. The receptors come from a man aged 55 to 69 with active or convalescent COVID-19. CDR3s include the opening cysteine and the closing phenylalanine or tryptophan. The D gene is left open where the match is weak. Expanded clones get a size class; other rows say once, few or many, or leave the size out.

CDR3	DNA	D	length	size	V	J
CASKPLENEKLFF	TGTGCCAGCAAGCCCTTGGAGAATGAAAAACTGTTTTTT	NA	13	NA	TRBV7-9	TRBJ1-4
CASSVGQAGEAFF	TGTGCCAGCAGCGTCGGACAGGCGGGAGAAGCTTTCTTT	TRBD1	13	NA	TRBV12-3/TRBV12-4	TRBJ1-1
CASSPPPGDRGALRNYEQYF	TGTGCCAGCAGCCCTCCCCCCGGGGACAGGGGGGCGTTGAGGAACTACGAGCAGTACTTC	TRBD1	20	NA	TRBV7-3	TRBJ2-7
CASSTPTGANVLTF	TGTGCCAGCAGTACCCCTACTGGGGCCAACGTCCTGACTTTC	NA	14	once	TRBV6-5	TRBJ2-6
CAINLQGGEGYTF	TGTGCCATCAACCTACAGGGGGGGGAAGGCTACACCTTC	TRBD1	13	NA	TRBV10-3	TRBJ1-2
CASSPEGQGAGNTIYF	TGCGCCAGCAGCCCCGAAGGACAGGGGGCTGGAAACACCATATATTTT	TRBD1	16	NA	TRBV4-1	TRBJ1-3
CASSTPDRGYWGYTF	TGTGCCAGTAGTACGCCGGACAGGGGCTACTGGGGCTACACCTTC	TRBD1	15	NA	TRBV19	TRBJ1-2
CASSVGQNTEAFF	TGCGCCAGCAGTGTGGGACAGAACACTGAAGCTTTCTTT	NA	13	NA	TRBV10-1	TRBJ1-1
CAWRDGQFTDTQYF	TGTGCCTGGAGAGACGGACAGTTTACAGATACGCAGTATTTT	NA	14	NA	TRBV30	TRBJ2-3
CASSPKTLGQSHSSAFF	TGTGCCAGCAGCCCGAAGACTCTGGGACAGTCACATTCGTCAGCTTTCTTT	TRBD1	17	NA	TRBV7-9	TRBJ1-1
CASSLSDYGYTF	TGTGCCAGCAGTTTATCAGACTATGGCTACACCTTC	NA	12	NA	TRBV12-3/TRBV12-4	TRBJ1-2
CASSQSAGNTEAFF	TGTGCCAGCAGTCAGTCTGCAGGGAACACTGAAGCTTTCTTT	NA	14	NA	TRBV9	TRBJ1-1
CASGDSGSYGYTF	TGTGCCAGCGGCGACAGTGGAAGCTATGGCTACACCTTC	NA	13	NA	TRBV6-5	TRBJ1-2
CASSLTGDRTDTQYF	TGTGCCAGCAGCTTGACAGGGGACCGCACAGATACGCAGTATTTT	TRBD1	15	NA	TRBV5-4	TRBJ2-3
CATSRQGSDTEAFF	TGTGCCACCAGCAGACAGGGATCTGACACTGAAGCTTTCTTT	NA	14	NA	TRBV15	TRBJ1-1
CASRGQMNTEAFF	TGTGCCAGCAGGGGACAGATGAACACTGAAGCTTTCTTT	TRBD1	13	NA	TRBV6-5	TRBJ1-1
CASSQERWSGSGGLEQYF	TGTGCCAGCAGCCAAGAGAGGTGGTCCGGTAGCGGGGGGCTCGAGCAGTACTTC	TRBD2	18	NA	TRBV4-2	TRBJ2-7
CASSPRDRGLSNYGYTF	TGTGCCAGCAGCCCCCGGGACAGGGGACTCTCTAACTATGGCTACACCTTC	TRBD1	17	once	TRBV9	TRBJ1-2
CASSYFAGGRNNEQFF	TGTGCCAGCAGTTACTTCGCGGGGGGCCGGAACAATGAGCAGTTCTTC	TRBD2	16	NA	TRBV6-5	TRBJ2-1
CASSKMNRVSSYEQYF	TGTGCCAGCAGCAAAATGAACAGGGTTAGCTCCTACGAGCAGTACTTC	NA	16	NA	TRBV21-1	TRBJ2-7
CASSLEAGSAYEQYF	TGTGCCAGCAGCTTGGAGGCAGGTTCCGCCTACGAGCAGTACTTC	NA	15	few	TRBV5-4	TRBJ2-7
CASSSTGGRANVLTF	TGTGCCAGCAGCTCAACAGGGGGAAGGGCCAACGTCCTGACTTTC	TRBD1	15	once	TRBV7-3	TRBJ2-6
CASSPKTGLDTQYF	TGTGCCAGCAGCCCGAAAACTGGTTTGGATACGCAGTATTTT	NA	14	NA	TRBV7-6	TRBJ2-3
CASSPLGSTGGSGEQFF	TGTGCCAGCAGCCCGTTGGGTTCCACTGGGGGGTCAGGGGAGCAGTTCTTC	NA	17	NA	TRBV4-2	TRBJ2-1
CASSGLVNEQFF	TGTGCCAGCAGCGGACTAGTCAATGAGCAGTTCTTC	TRBD2	12	NA	TRBV11-3	TRBJ2-1
CASSLYWTPGEQFF	TGTGCCAGCAGCTTATATTGGACTCCCGGAGAGCAGTTCTTC	NA	14	NA	TRBV7-2	TRBJ2-1
CASSLHPTGLAGRRETQYF	TGTGCCAGCAGTCTACACCCGACCGGACTAGCGGGGAGGAGGGAGACCCAGTACTTC	TRBD2	19	NA	TRBV6-6	TRBJ2-5
CASSYAGPGANVLTF	TGTGCCAGCAGTTACGCGGGTCCCGGGGCCAACGTCCTGACTTTC	NA	15	NA	TRBV6-5	TRBJ2-6
CASSLRRASGGVQETQYF	TGTGCCAGCAGCTTAAGAAGGGCTAGCGGGGGGGTCCAAGAGACCCAGTACTTC	TRBD2	18	NA	TRBV11-2	TRBJ2-5
CASSNPGQGYNSPLHF	TGTGCCAGCAGTAACCCGGGACAGGGATACAATTCACCCCTCCACTTT	TRBD1	16	NA	TRBV25-1	TRBJ1-6
CASSLKEWSGELFF	TGTGCCAGCAGCTTAAAGGAGTGGTCGGGGGAGCTGTTTTTT	NA	14	once	TRBV11-2	TRBJ2-2
CASNRAGLGFTDTQYF	TGTGCCAGCAACCGGGCGGGACTAGGGTTCACAGATACGCAGTATTTT	TRBD2	16	NA	TRBV14	TRBJ2-3
CASSAPARVSNSPLHF	TGTGCCAGCAGTGCTCCAGCCAGGGTCTCTAATTCACCCCTCCACTTT	NA	16	NA	TRBV2	TRBJ1-6
CASSQGTSGKEQYF	TGTGCCAGCAGCCAAGGGACTAGCGGTAAGGAGCAGTACTTC	TRBD2	14	NA	TRBV3-1/TRBV3-2	TRBJ2-7
CASSLDSDRAGGTQYF	TGTGCCAGCAGCTTAGATAGTGACAGGGCGGGGGGGACCCAGTACTTC	NA	16	NA	TRBV11-2	TRBJ2-5
CASSYKGAGGYTF	TGTGCCAGCAGTTACAAGGGGGCGGGTGGCTACACCTTC	TRBD1	13	NA	TRBV6-5	TRBJ1-2
CASSLVTSGLQETQYF	TGCGCCAGCAGCTTGGTAACTAGCGGCCTCCAAGAGACCCAGTACTTC	TRBD2	16	NA	TRBV5-1	TRBJ2-5
CASTKTGTGELFF	TGTGCCAGCACCAAAACAGGGACCGGGGAGCTGTTTTTT	NA	13	NA	TRBV7-9	TRBJ2-2
CASSVGGGAADTQYF	TGTGCCAGCAGCGTAGGCGGGGGGGCAGCAGATACGCAGTATTTT	TRBD2	15	NA	TRBV9	TRBJ2-3
CASSLVSGMKETQYF	TGCGCCAGCAGCTTGGTCTCGGGGATGAAGGAGACCCAGTACTTC	NA	15	NA	TRBV5-1	TRBJ2-5
CASSYLGIRGLGAFF	TGTGCCAGCAGTTACCTAGGGATTAGGGGGCTGGGAGCTTTCTTT	TRBD1	15	NA	TRBV6-5	TRBJ1-1
CASSHTSGDSPLHF	TGTGCCAGCAGCCACACCTCAGGGGATTCACCCCTCCACTTT	NA	14	NA	TRBV5-4	TRBJ1-6
CASNYGTASYNEQFF	TGTGCCAGCAATTACGGGACAGCCTCCTACAATGAGCAGTTCTTC	TRBD1	15	NA	TRBV3-1/TRBV3-2	TRBJ2-1
CASSPKRGPGDEQFF	TGTGCCAGCAGCCCCAAGCGGGGGCCGGGCGATGAGCAGTTCTTC	TRBD2	15	NA	TRBV4-2	TRBJ2-1
CASSPTTVYGYTF	TGTGCCAGCAGCCCAACGACAGTTTATGGCTACACCTTC	NA	13	NA	TRBV5-4	TRBJ1-2
CASSEAWRRYEQYF	TGTGCCAGCAGTGAAGCGTGGCGGCGCTACGAGCAGTACTTC	NA	14	NA	TRBV6-1	TRBJ2-7
CASRTEAVSYNEQFF	TGTGCCAGCAGGACGGAAGCGGTCTCCTACAATGAGCAGTTCTTC	NA	15	NA	TRBV2	TRBJ2-1
CASSDQRGGGETQYF	TGTGCCAGCAGTGACCAGAGGGGGGGAGGCGAGACCCAGTACTTC	NA	15	NA	TRBV2	TRBJ2-5
CASSTSGGVNTGELFF	TGTGCCAGCAGTACTAGCGGGGGGGTAAACACCGGGGAGCTGTTTTTT	TRBD2	16	NA	TRBV6-4	TRBJ2-2
CASTTKPGVEAFF	TGTGCCAGCACCACAAAGCCCGGGGTTGAAGCTTTCTTT	NA	13	few	TRBV3-1/TRBV3-2	TRBJ1-1
CASKVRGGTEAFF	TGTGCCAGTAAAGTTAGGGGGGGGACTGAAGCTTTCTTT	NA	13	NA	TRBV19	TRBJ1-1
CASGFGGFYGYTF	TGTGCCAGCGGATTCGGAGGGTTCTATGGCTACACCTTC	NA	13	NA	TRBV7-9	TRBJ1-2
CASTVERTYNEQFF	TGTGCCAGCACCGTCGAGCGGACCTACAATGAGCAGTTCTTC	NA	14	NA	TRBV2	TRBJ2-1
CASSFSGSSTDTQYF	TGTGCCAGCAGCTTTAGCGGCTCTAGCACAGATACGCAGTATTTT	NA	15	NA	TRBV7-6	TRBJ2-3
CASSYLGQGYNSPLHF	TGTGCCAGCAGTTACTTGGGACAGGGTTATAATTCACCCCTCCACTTT	TRBD1	16	medium-sized	TRBV6-5	TRBJ1-6
CASSSLGIRNSPLHF	TGTGCCAGCAGTTCCCTTGGTATCCGGAATTCACCCCTCCACTTT	NA	15	few	TRBV27	TRBJ1-6
CASSQSGQGGAEAFF	TGTGCCAGCAGCCAATCCGGACAGGGAGGCGCTGAAGCTTTCTTT	TRBD1	15	NA	TRBV3-1/TRBV3-2	TRBJ1-1
CASDRGVSGGEETQYF	TGCGCCAGCGACCGAGGAGTGAGCGGGGGGGAAGAGACCCAGTACTTC	TRBD2	16	NA	TRBV5-1	TRBJ2-5
CASSSGTSYGYTF	TGTGCCAGCAGTTCCGGGACTTCTTATGGCTACACCTTC	NA	13	NA	TRBV6-6	TRBJ1-2